Listed below are T cell receptor beta chains from one sample, sequenced in a study of blood T cell repertoires in COVID-19. Measured with immunoSEQ multiplex PCR; TCRdb has only the in-frame clones, and not every one. The repertoire includes 150,000 to 250,000 clones, around 87% of them detected once, and around 2.1% sits in the top ten. The sample consisted of PBMCs or T cells enriched from blood (not recorded which). The receptors stem from a woman under 40 who had recovered from COVID-19. Each CDR3 is given with its conserved first and last residue. Fields, in order: D gene, V gene, J gene, clone size, CDR3 protein, CDR3 DNA. The D gene is left open where the match is weak. Some rows have no size entry. The others give once, few or many, or a class for an expanded clone.

TRBD2	TRBV4-2	TRBJ2-1	few	CASSQGGSGGEQFF	TGTGCCAGCAGCCAAGGGGGTAGCGGGGGTGAGCAGTTCTTC
TRBD1	TRBV5-6	TRBJ1-2	-	CASSRGQALGGYTF	TGTGCCAGCAGCCGGGGACAGGCCCTCGGTGGCTACACCTTC
-	TRBV27	TRBJ2-7	-	CASSGQSSSYEQYF	TGTGCCAGCAGCGGACAGTCCAGCTCCTACGAGCAGTACTTC
-	TRBV6-5	TRBJ1-4	-	CATGGRGNEKLFF	TGTGCCACCGGGGGGAGGGGTAATGAAAAACTGTTTTTT
TRBD1	TRBV5-1	TRBJ2-3	-	CASSLGDRARRGSTDTQYF	TGCGCCAGCAGCTTGGGGGACAGGGCAAGGCGGGGGAGCACAGATACGCAGTATTTT
-	TRBV18	TRBJ1-4	-	CASSPGGHLRGEKLFF	TGTGCCAGCTCACCTGGGGGACATCTAAGAGGGGAAAAACTGTTTTTT
-	TRBV7-9	TRBJ2-5	-	CASAGAETQYF	TGTGCCAGCGCAGGGGCAGAGACCCAGTACTTC
TRBD2	TRBV9	TRBJ2-1	-	CASSVAGTISYNEQFF	TGTGCCAGCAGCGTCGCTGGGACTATCTCCTACAATGAGCAGTTCTTC
TRBD1	TRBV24-1	TRBJ1-2	-	CATSDSTGGHGYTF	TGTGCCACCAGTGATTCAACAGGGGGCCATGGCTACACCTTC
-	TRBV30	TRBJ1-1	-	CAWSVRTGNTEAFF	TGTGCCTGGAGTGTACGAACAGGGAACACTGAAGCTTTCTTT
-	TRBV6-5	TRBJ2-1	-	CASSYTSRGEQFF	TGTGCCAGCAGTTACACTAGCCGGGGAGAGCAGTTCTTC
TRBD1	TRBV6-4	TRBJ2-1	-	CASSDSGTEPYNEQFF	TGTGCCAGCAGTGACTCTGGGACAGAACCCTACAATGAGCAGTTCTTC
TRBD2	TRBV7-3	TRBJ2-1	-	CASSLWAGTSGRVGNEQFF	TGTGCCAGCAGCTTATGGGCCGGGACTAGCGGGAGGGTTGGCAATGAGCAGTTCTTC
TRBD1	TRBV11-1	TRBJ2-2	-	CASSGQGANTGELFF	TGTGCCAGCAGCGGACAGGGGGCGAACACCGGGGAGCTGTTTTTT
-	TRBV5-6	TRBJ1-2	-	CASSSGVPYGYTF	TGTGCCAGCAGTTCAGGGGTCCCTTATGGCTACACCTTC
TRBD2	TRBV7-8	TRBJ2-7	-	CASSPLAGVYYEQYF	TGTGCCAGCAGCCCACTAGCGGGAGTCTACTACGAGCAGTACTTC
-	TRBV6-5	TRBJ1-1	-	CASSYSSGVNTEAFF	TGTGCCAGCAGTTACTCGTCCGGGGTGAACACTGAAGCTTTCTTT
-	TRBV14	TRBJ1-2	-	CASSQEGVGYTF	TGTGCCAGCAGCCAAGAAGGGGTCGGCTACACCTTC
-	TRBV5-4	TRBJ1-6	-	CASSYTGPNSPLHF	TGTGCCAGCAGCTATACAGGGCCCAATTCACCCCTCCACTTT
-	TRBV5-1	TRBJ1-1	-	CASSLVMADTEAFF	TGCGCCAGCAGCTTGGTTATGGCGGACACTGAAGCTTTCTTT
-	TRBV27	TRBJ2-7	-	CASSFRSSLTGTTQTYEQYF	TGTGCCAGCAGTTTTCGGTCCAGCCTGACAGGTACCACTCAAACCTACGAGCAGTACTTC
TRBD1	TRBV29-1	TRBJ2-1	-	CSVRTGGNEQFF	TGCAGCGTAAGGACAGGGGGCAATGAGCAGTTCTTC
-	TRBV7-9	TRBJ1-1	few	CASSLAGQTLNTEAFF	TGTGCCAGCAGCTTAGCAGGACAGACATTGAACACTGAAGCTTTCTTT
-	TRBV11-1	TRBJ2-7	-	CASSLLQNSYEQYF	TGTGCCAGCAGCCTTTTACAGAACTCCTACGAGCAGTACTTC
-	TRBV7-8	TRBJ1-1	-	CASSSGTQNTEAFF	TGTGCCAGCAGCTCCGGGACACAGAACACTGAAGCTTTCTTT
-	TRBV19	TRBJ1-2	few	CASTPGAGESYGYTF	TGTGCCAGTACTCCCGGGGCAGGGGAGTCCTATGGCTACACCTTC
-	TRBV24-1	TRBJ1-4	-	CATSDGQINEKLFF	TGTGCCACCAGTGATGGACAGATTAATGAAAAACTGTTTTTT
TRBD2	TRBV3-1/TRBV3-2	TRBJ2-1	-	CASSQDTSGSLYNEQFF	TGTGCCAGCAGCCAAGACACTAGCGGGAGTCTCTACAATGAGCAGTTCTTC
-	TRBV18	TRBJ1-6	-	CASSPIEAANSPLHF	TGTGCCAGCTCACCTATCGAGGCAGCGAATTCACCCCTCCACTTT
-	TRBV9	TRBJ1-4	-	CASSVDNSNEKLFF	TGTGCCAGCAGCGTAGATAACTCAAATGAAAAACTGTTTTTT
TRBD2	TRBV6-5	TRBJ2-1	-	CASSSNREGVRNEQFF	TGTGCCAGCAGTTCTAACCGGGAGGGGGTAAGGAATGAGCAGTTCTTC
TRBD1	TRBV5-4	TRBJ1-6	-	CASSLGTGNSPLHF	TGTGCCAGCAGCTTGGGGACAGGGAATTCACCCCTCCACTTT
TRBD1	TRBV2	TRBJ1-5	-	CASGDRGQGNQPQHF	TGTGCCAGCGGAGACAGGGGACAGGGCAATCAGCCCCAGCATTTT
TRBD1	TRBV4-1	TRBJ2-2	-	CATSRGGINTGELFF	TGCGCCACCTCGCGAGGGGGCATAAACACCGGGGAGCTGTTTTTT
TRBD2	TRBV4-1	TRBJ2-7	once	CASSQGLVYEQYF	TGCGCCAGCAGCCAGGGACTAGTCTACGAGCAGTACTTC
-	TRBV4-3	TRBJ1-6	-	CASSQLQGGDSPLHF	TGCGCCAGCAGCCAGCTCCAGGGAGGCGATTCACCCCTCCACTTT
TRBD1	TRBV2	TRBJ1-1	-	CASRQGGTEAFF	TGTGCCAGCCGACAGGGGGGCACTGAAGCTTTCTTT
-	TRBV18	TRBJ2-1	-	CASSPPSVSYNEQFF	TGTGCCAGCTCACCACCTTCAGTGTCCTACAATGAGCAGTTCTTC
TRBD1	TRBV7-2	TRBJ1-4	-	CASSSHGQEEKLFF	TGTGCCAGCAGCTCACATGGACAGGAAGAAAAACTGTTTTTT
TRBD1	TRBV2	TRBJ1-1	-	CASSDPGQGTEAFF	TGTGCCAGCAGTGACCCGGGACAGGGGACTGAAGCTTTCTTT
-	TRBV9	TRBJ2-7	-	CASSPGGAVDEQYF	TGTGCCAGCAGCCCCGGGGGAGCTGTCGACGAGCAGTACTTC
-	TRBV25-1	TRBJ1-6	-	CASSENGDGSPLHF	TGTGCCAGCAGTGAAAACGGGGATGGTTCACCCCTCCACTTT
TRBD2	TRBV9	TRBJ2-1	-	CASSVLAGASNEQFF	TGTGCCAGCAGCGTACTAGCGGGAGCCAGTAATGAGCAGTTCTTC
-	TRBV4-2	TRBJ1-6	few	CASSRTDRDNSPLHF	TGTGCCAGCAGCCGTACGGACAGAGATAATTCACCCCTCCACTTT
TRBD2	TRBV27	TRBJ2-7	-	CASSSQRGRTYEQYF	TGTGCCAGCAGCTCCCAGCGGGGGAGGACCTACGAGCAGTACTTC
-	TRBV4-3	TRBJ1-1	-	CASSQGAQDTEAFF	TGCGCCAGCAGCCAAGGGGCGCAGGACACTGAAGCTTTCTTT
-	TRBV4-3	TRBJ1-4	-	CASSQFPPGTTNEKLFF	TGCGCCAGCAGCCAATTCCCCCCCGGGACAACTAATGAAAAACTGTTTTTT